The 14 T cell receptor beta chains listed next were all sequenced from one sample in a study of siplizumab effects on memory and regulatory T cells. Sequenced by immunoSEQ multiplex PCR; TCRdb stores in-frame clones only, minus some. Here the sample spans roughly 56,000 clones, more than 80% being singletons. The sample taken for sequencing was CD8+ T cells sorted from blood. The receptor source for this set is a human donor in good health.

The chain joins TRBV6-5 to TRBJ1-2, with D perhaps matching TRBD1 (6 bases). V was trimmed by 6 bases and J by 2 bases, leaving 10 bases between them. Per the germline V gene, CDR1 is MNHEY and CDR2 is SVGAGI. The CDR3 covers 13 residues. This CDR3 is CASSPDRNYGYTF. The CDR3 DNA is TGTGCCAGCAGCCCAGACAGGAACTATGGCTACACCTTC.

This sequence joins TRBV5-6 and TRBJ2-5; 7 nucleotides align to TRBD2. V was clipped by 3 bases and J by 5 bases; unmatched bases: 10. This CDR3 has 15 residues. Germline CDR1 reads SGHDT; CDR2 reads YYEEEE. CDR3 sequence (DNA): TGTGCCAGCAGCTGGGGAGGCGGGAGCTTGGAGACCCAGTACTTC. Protein product: CASSWGGGSLETQYF.

J is TRBJ2-3 and V is TRBV11-3; D possibly corresponds to TRBD1 (5 bases). CDR1 is SGHNT and CDR2 is YENEEA in the germline V gene. This CDR3 contains 16 residues. V shed 4 bases and J shed 6 bases, with 20 bases lying between them. The DNA for the CDR3 is TGTGCCAGCAGCTACCTCGAACAGGAAGTCGGGGATACGCAGTATTTT. This encodes CASSYLEQEVGDTQYF.

The chain is built from TRBV28 and TRBJ2-3; 9 bases agree with TRBD1. Germline CDR1 MDHEN, CDR2 SYDVKM. J lost 3 bases, V lost 6 bases, and 7 bases had no gene match. The CDR3 spans 15 residues. In nucleotides, the CDR3 is TGTGCCAGCAGATGGACAGGGGCGGCAACAGATACGCAGTATTTT. Amino acid sequence: CASRWTGAATDTQYF.

The rearrangement joins TRBV5-8 to TRBJ1-1; a weak D match, TRBD1 (6 bases). The CDR3 covers 16 residues. V shed 3 bases and J shed 0 bases, with 15 bases lying between them. CDR1 is SGHTS and CDR2 is YDEGEE in the germline V gene. The CDR3 loop reads CASSSTGQGMNTEAFF. CDR3 coding DNA: TGTGCCAGCAGCTCTACGGGCCAGGGGATGAACACTGAAGCTTTCTTT.

The rearrangement links TRBV21-1 to TRBJ2-7; the DNA was not compared with TRBD2, the D call given in the table. TRBV21-1 is given as a pseudogene. CDR3 size: 16 residues. CDR3 amino acids: CASSKGLATFSYEQYF. The CDR3, as DNA: TGTGCCAGCAGCAAAGGACTAGCGACTTTCTCCTACGAGCAGTACTTC.

The count of this clone is one. V gene TRBV10-3 combines with J gene TRBJ2-1, with 10 bases identical to TRBD2. V trimming: 4 bases; J trimming: 12 bases; junction bases outside the gene matches: 12. The CDR3 is made up of 15 amino acids. Germline CDR1 reads ENHRY; CDR2 reads SYGVKD. The CDR3 DNA is TGTGCCATCAGTGGTTCTAGCGGGAGTCAAGAGGGGCAGTTCTTC. It codes for CAISGSSGSQEGQFF.

The CDR3 coding sequence is TGCAGCGGGGGACTAGACTACGAGCAGTACTTC. Protein product: CSGGLDYEQYF. This chain joins TRBV29-1 and TRBJ2-7, with TRBD2 matching 8 bases. V dropped 7 bases and J dropped 3; count of bases not matched to a gene: 2. The CDR3 is 11 amino acids. Germline V gene data show CDR1 as SQVTM and CDR2 as ANQGSEA.

The genes are TRBV19 and TRBJ2-1; D is unresolved. This CDR3 comprises 16 residues. V lost 0 bases to trimming and J lost 3 bases, with 12 bases between them. CDR1 and CDR2 (germline): LNHDA, SQIVND (reference sequence). Here the CDR3 DNA reads TGTGCCAGTAGTATAGATCTCGGAACTCGCTACAATGAGCAGTTCTTC. The encoded protein is CASSIDLGTRYNEQFF.

The chain couples TRBV5-6 to TRBJ2-1; D assignment may be TRBD1 or TRBD2 (5 bases each). The V and J ends lost 1 base and 8 bases respectively, with 13 bases between them. Germline lookup yields CDR1 SGHDT and CDR2 YYEEEE. The CDR3 consists of 14 residues. CDR3 protein: CASSLRGSGHEQFF. The CDR3 bases are TGTGCCAGCAGCTTGAGGGGAAGCGGTCATGAGCAGTTCTTC.

V and J are TRBV29-1 and TRBJ1-2; D remains ambiguous. The CDR3 loop spans 13 amino acids. Germline V gene lookup returns CDR1 SQVTM and CDR2 ANQGSEA. The V gene lost 7 bases and the J gene lost 3 bases, with 15 bases spanning the gap. In nucleotides, the CDR3 is TGCAGCGCCCACCCCGGGGAGGACTATGGCTACACCTTC. Its translation is CSAHPGEDYGYTF.

V usage is TRBV27 and J usage is TRBJ2-3; 14 nucleotides line up with TRBD2. The junction had 5 bases not matched to a gene; V was cut back by 6 bases and J by 3 bases. Germline V gene data show CDR1 as MNHEY and CDR2 as SMNVEV (reference sequence). This CDR3 spans 16 amino acids. CDR3 protein: CASSRRLAGGTDTQYF. In DNA, the CDR3 is TGTGCCAGCAGCCGAAGACTAGCGGGAGGGACAGATACGCAGTATTTT.

The chain has TRBV30 and TRBJ2-3; TRBD2 agrees at 10 bases. Unmatched junction bases numbered 8, after V lost 0 bases and J lost 5 bases. The V gene's germline CDR1 is GTSNPN and CDR2 SVGIG (reference sequence). The CDR3 runs to 16 residues. The CDR3 DNA reads TGTGCCTGGAGTGTCGATGAGCGGGAGGGCCAAGATACGCAGTATTTT. Translation: CAWSVDEREGQDTQYF. The variable domain in full, completed from reference TRBV30 and TRBJ2-3, reads SQTIHQWPATLVQPVGSPLSLECTVEGTSNPNLYWYRQAAGRGLQLLFYSVGIGQISSEVPQNLSASRPQDRQFILSSKKLLLSDSGFYLCAWSVDEREGQDTQYFGPGTRLTVL.

The chain has TRBV29-1 and TRBJ1-4; D gene ambiguous. The V gene lost 6 bases and the J gene lost 0 bases, with 11 bases spanning the gap. Germline CDR1 reads SQVTM; CDR2 reads ANQGSEA. The CDR3 is made up of 14 amino acids. The CDR3 bases are TGCAGCGTAACCGGACGGGCAACTAATGAAAAACTGTTTTTT. This translates into CSVTGRATNEKLFF.